What follows are 16 T cell receptor beta chains derived from one specimen sequenced in a study of blood T cell repertoires in COVID-19. TCRdb keeps only in-frame clones here, not all; method: immunoSEQ multiplex PCR. The top ten clones hold around 1.7% of a sample with a few hundred thousand clones, 90% of them seen once. The specimen sequenced was PBMCs or T cells enriched from blood (not recorded which). The receptors were sampled from a young woman with acute COVID-19.

CDR3 nucleotide sequence: TGTGCCACCAGTGAGGGACAGGGACCAGATACGCAGTATTTT. Translating it yields CATSEGQGPDTQYF. J is TRBJ2-3 and V is TRBV24-1; 9 nucleotides agree with TRBD1. Germline V gene data show CDR1 as KGHDR and CDR2 as SFDVKD. The J segment lost 4 bases and the V segment lost 4 bases, leaving 2 bases of the junction unmatched. The CDR3 has 14 residues.

J is TRBJ2-2 and V is TRBV10-1; tentatively, D is TRBD2 (5 bases). There are 13 residues in the CDR3. Trimming removed 2 bases from V and 8 bases from J, with 9 bases in between. Germline CDR1 reads WNHNN; CDR2 reads SYGVQD (reference sequence). The CDR3 loop is CASSEEGWGELFF. CDR3 in DNA: TGCGCCAGCAGTGAGGAGGGTTGGGGGGAGCTGTTTTTT.

The V and J genes are TRBV20-1 and TRBJ2-1; 10 positions match TRBD2. The length of the CDR3 is 14 residues. Germline V gene data show CDR1 as DFQATT and CDR2 as SNEGSKA (reference sequence). After removal of 3 bases from V and 6 bases from J, the junction contained 5 bases not matched to a gene. The CDR3, as DNA: TGCAGTGCTAGTCAAACTAGCGGGATCAATGAGCAGTTCTTC. Encoded protein: CSASQTSGINEQFF.

J is TRBJ2-1 and V is TRBV27; TRBD2 agrees at 9 bases. With 0 bases clipped from V and 4 bases from J, the junction kept 4 bases outside the gene matches. From germline, CDR1 is MNHEY and CDR2 SMNVEV (reference sequence). The CDR3 contains 16 residues. Here the CDR3 reads CASSLSRTSDYNEQFF. CDR3 DNA: TGTGCCAGCAGTTTATCAAGGACTAGCGATTACAATGAGCAGTTCTTC.

This rearrangement joins TRBV7-9 to TRBJ1-1, with D uncertain. V was shortened by 1 base and J by 5 bases, with 5 bases between the two germline ends. The CDR3 length is 12 residues. The germline V gene has CDR1 SEHNR and CDR2 FQNEAQ (reference sequence). The CDR3 DNA reads TGTGCCAGCAGCTTAGACAGTACTGAAGCTTTCTTT. Translating gives CASSLDSTEAFF.

The J gene is TRBJ2-3, the V gene TRBV20-1; D is undetermined. Germline CDR1 and CDR2: DFQATT and SNEGSKA (reference sequence). Trimming removed 3 bases from V and 3 bases from J, with 13 bases in between. CDR3 size: 14 residues. DNA for the CDR3: TGCAGTGCTAGTCTCAGCGTGTCGACAGATACGCAGTATTTT. Residues: CSASLSVSTDTQYF.

The chain carries TRBV18 and TRBJ2-7; 8 positions match TRBD1. The CDR3 totals 17 residues. Germline values: CDR1 KGHSH, CDR2 LQKENI. V lost 2 bases to trimming and J lost 1 base; unmatched junction nucleotides: 10. The CDR3 bases are TGTGCCAGCTCACCATTCGGACAGGGCGCTCGATCCTACGAGCAGTACTTC. It is translated as CASSPFGQGARSYEQYF.

The V gene is TRBV4-3, the J gene TRBJ2-7; D call uncertain. The CDR3 has 13 amino acids. Trimming left V 0 bases short and J 2 bases short, with 5 bases between. Germline V lookup: CDR1 LGHNA, CDR2 YSLEER. The CDR3 is CASSQDVAYEQYF. The CDR3 DNA reads as TGCGCCAGCAGCCAAGACGTCGCCTACGAGCAGTACTTC.

The V gene is TRBV28, the J gene TRBJ1-2; D might be TRBD1 (5 bases). The V end was cut by 3 bases, the J end by 4 bases, with 15 bases between. The germline CDR1 and CDR2 sequences are MDHEN and SYDVKM. The CDR3 is 15 amino acids. The CDR3 loop is CASSFGAILFYGYTF. The CDR3 DNA is TGTGCCAGCAGTTTTGGGGCCATACTATTCTATGGCTACACCTTC.

CDR3 protein: CASSPWSTSGTGELFF. In DNA, the CDR3 is TGTGCCAGCAGTCCCTGGTCGACTAGCGGCACCGGGGAGCTGTTTTTT. The genes are TRBV6-4 and TRBJ2-2, with 9 bases lining up with TRBD2. The CDR3 spans 16 residues. Germline CDR1 is MRHNA and CDR2 is SNTAGT. Trimming at V came to 5 bases and at J to 4 bases, leaving 8 bases not matched to a gene.

The chain joins TRBV6-2 or TRBV6-3 to TRBJ2-7; the D gene is possibly TRBD2 (5 bases). Germline V gene lookup returns CDR1 MNHEY and CDR2 SVGEGT. The CDR3 spans 14 residues. Trimming cost V 6 bases and J 3 bases, with 15 bases left between them. The CDR3 nucleotides are TGTGCCAGCAGCCCCCCACTAGGTCGCTACGAGCAGTACTTC. Amino acid sequence: CASSPPLGRYEQYF.

This rearrangement joins TRBV12-3 or TRBV12-4 to TRBJ1-1; a weak D match, TRBD1 (6 bases). V was pared by 10 bases and J by 3 bases, with 9 bases between. The CDR3 length is 11 residues. CDR3 loop: CATPGDTEAFF. The CDR3 DNA follows: TGTGCCACCCCAGGGGACACTGAAGCTTTCTTT.

This rearrangement joins TRBV11-2 to TRBJ2-7; 9 bases line up with TRBD1. The CDR3 totals 15 residues. The germline CDR1 and CDR2 sequences are SGHAT and FQNNGV. The trim removed 3 bases at V and 0 bases at J, leaving 3 bases unmatched. DNA of the CDR3: TGTGCCAGCAGCTTCGGACAGGGGAGCTCCTACGAGCAGTACTTC. It translates to CASSFGQGSSYEQYF.

The chain carries TRBV18 and TRBJ2-7, with D possibly matching TRBD1 (5 bases). CDR3 length: 14 amino acids. The ends were cut back, 4 bases at V and 1 base at J, with 11 bases in the middle. CDR1 and CDR2 from the germline V gene are KGHSH and LQKENI. Written as DNA, the CDR3 is TGTGCCAGCTCACAGTCTGCAGGGTCCTACGAGCAGTACTTC. Translating it yields CASSQSAGSYEQYF. The whole variable domain, remainder taken from reference TRBV18 and TRBJ2-7, is NAGVMQNPRHLVRRRGQEARLRCSPMKGHSHVYWYRQLPEEGLKFMVYLQKENIIDESGMPKERFSAEFPKEGPSILRIQQVVRGDSAAYFCASSQSAGSYEQYFGPGTRLTVT.

Here the CDR3 DNA reads TGTGCCAGCAGCCGGGGACTAGGTTACGAGCAGTACTTC. Amino acid sequence: CASSRGLGYEQYF. This chain joins TRBV12-3 or TRBV12-4 and TRBJ2-7; 8 nucleotides match TRBD2. The CDR3 spans 13 residues. The ends lost 6 bases at V and 4 bases at J; junction bases unmatched: 5.

The rearrangement uses TRBV7-2 and TRBJ2-3; 7 nucleotides align to TRBD1. V was clipped by 4 bases and J by 0 bases; unmatched bases: 1. This CDR3 is 14 amino acids long. Germline CDR1 reads SGHTA; CDR2 reads FQGNSA. The CDR3 loop reads CASSYRGSTDTQYF. For the CDR3, the DNA is TGTGCCAGCAGCTACAGGGGAAGCACAGATACGCAGTATTTT.